This TCR beta chain was captured by sequencing in a study of radiation and T cells in renal cell carcinoma. Documented time point: blood 4 weeks post-SBRT, at nephrectomy. Documented treatment: 15 Gy SBRT to primary tumor, nephrectomy 4 weeks later. Clones were sequenced by immunoSEQ multiplex PCR, and TCRdb holds only the in-frame ones, with some missing. The sample contains some 100,000 clones, approximately 82% of which appear only once. Sequenced material: blood, taken from a patient whose treatment included radiotherapy and nephrectomy. The receptor was derived from a man in his fifties or sixties with renal cell carcinoma.

For the CDR3, the DNA is TGTGCCAGCAGCTTGGGGGGGGCCTACAATGAGCAGTTCTTC. It is translated as CASSLGGAYNEQFF. The V call is TRBV5-4, the J call TRBJ2-1; D might be TRBD2 (6 bases). Germline values: CDR1 SGHNT, CDR2 YYREEE (reference sequence). The CDR3 is 14 residues long. V was shortened by 0 bases and J by 2 bases, with 6 bases between the two germline ends. Variable domain in full (rest from reference TRBV5-4 and TRBJ2-1): ETGVTQSPTHLIKTRGQQVTLRCSSQSGHNTVSWYQQALGQGPQFIFQYYREEENGRGNFPPRFSGLQFPNYSSELNVNALELDDSALYLCASSLGGAYNEQFFGPGTRLTVL.